These 29 T cell receptor beta chains share one sample of origin, sequenced in a study of blood T cell repertoires in COVID-19. TCRdb's table, derived via immunoSEQ multiplex PCR, lists solely in-frame clones and lacks some. This sample has hundreds of thousands of clones, with over 85% found just once. Source material: peripheral blood. The receptors derive from a man aged 18 to 30 with COVID-19, enrolled during active disease.

This clone has a handful of counts. The chain joins TRBV5-1 to TRBJ1-2; TRBD1 aligns across 10 bases. CDR3 length equals 14 residues. V dropped 4 bases and J dropped 4; count of bases not matched to a gene: 4. CDR1 SGHRS and CDR2 YFSETQ come from the germline V gene. The CDR3 coding sequence is TGCGCCAGCAGCACGACAGGGGGCGTCTATGGCTACACCTTC. Protein sequence: CASSTTGGVYGYTF. The variable domain in full, completed from reference TRBV5-1 and TRBJ1-2, reads KAGVTQTPRYLIKTRGQQVTLSCSPISGHRSVSWYQQTPGQGLQFLFEYFSETQRNKGNFPGRFSGRQFSNSRSEMNVSTLELGDSALYLCASSTTGGVYGYTFGSGTRLTVV.

The chain is built from TRBV2 and TRBJ2-1, with D perhaps matching TRBD2 (6 bases). CDR1 SNHLY and CDR2 FYNNEI come from the germline V gene. Trimming took off 6 bases at V and 7 bases at J, with 10 bases between the two ends. CDR3 length: 12 residues. CDR3 loop: CASSGGVNEQFF. The CDR3 nucleotides read TGTGCCAGCAGCGGAGGGGTGAATGAGCAGTTCTTC.

This clone was observed a single time. Other DNA sequences in this specimen translate into the identical CDR3. The chain couples TRBV24-1 to TRBJ2-1, with TRBD1 matching 9 bases. V lost 4 bases, J lost 3 bases, and 6 bases stayed unmatched. Germline V gives CDR1 KGHDR, CDR2 SFDVKD. CDR3 length: 16 amino acids. The CDR3 DNA reads as TGTGCCACCAGTGACTTCGGACAGGGGAGCTACAATGAGCAGTTCTTC. It encodes CATSDFGQGSYNEQFF.

This clone was counted once. CDR3 bases: TGTGCCAGCAGCCCTGTAGGAGGAGGGGATGCTTTCTTT. It translates to CASSPVGGGDAFF. V is TRBV9 and J is TRBJ1-1, with a weak D call TRBD1 (5 bases). From germline, CDR1 is SGDLS and CDR2 YYNGEE. This CDR3 region has 13 residues. V was pared by 4 bases and J by 11 bases, with 18 bases between.

The chain couples TRBV24-1 to TRBJ2-3, with D perhaps TRBD2 (6 bases). CDR3 length equals 12 residues. Germline CDR1 is KGHDR and CDR2 is SFDVKD. The V end lost 6 bases, the J end lost 6 bases, and 9 bases lay between the germline ends. In DNA, the CDR3 is TGTGCCACCAGTTCTGCGGGGGATACGCAGTATTTT. It codes for CATSSAGDTQYF.

The V gene is TRBV5-1, the J gene TRBJ2-3; a possible D gene is TRBD1 (5 bases). V lost 0 bases to trimming and J lost 3 bases, with 17 bases between them. CDR3 length equals 17 residues. Germline CDR1 and CDR2: SGHRS and YFSETQ. CDR3 nucleotide sequence: TGCGCCAGCAGCTTGGAGGCTTGGGGCCTTCAGACAGATACGCAGTATTTT. This sequence encodes CASSLEAWGLQTDTQYF.

The genes are TRBV5-1 and TRBJ2-1; 8 bases match TRBD2. Germline trimming cut 2 bases from V and 7 bases from J; bases unmatched to any gene: 11. The germline V gene has CDR1 SGHRS and CDR2 YFSETQ. The CDR3 is 16 amino acids. CDR3 loop: CASSFSDGRAGNEQFF. DNA for the CDR3: TGCGCCAGCAGCTTCAGCGACGGGAGGGCGGGGAATGAGCAGTTCTTC.

V usage is TRBV5-4 and J usage is TRBJ2-4; perhaps TRBD2 as D (6 bases). The germline V and J ends were trimmed by 0 bases and 7 bases, with 14 bases remaining between them. The length of the CDR3 is 15 residues. The germline V gene has CDR1 SGHNT and CDR2 YYREEE (reference sequence). CDR3 sequence (DNA): TGTGCCAGCAGCTTGGTTCCGGAACGGGGGAACATTCAGTACTTC. It codes for CASSLVPERGNIQYF.

This chain uses TRBV19 with TRBJ2-2, with TRBD2 as a possible D gene (6 bases). This CDR3 spans 15 amino acids. Germline V gene sequence: CDR1 LNHDA, CDR2 SQIVND (reference sequence). V was cut by 3 bases and J by 0 bases, with 8 bases left in between. Written as DNA, the CDR3 is TGTGCCAGTAGTATCCAGCGGGCGAACACCGGGGAGCTGTTTTTT. Translation: CASSIQRANTGELFF.

The chain combines TRBV3-1 (or the pseudogene TRBV3-2) with TRBJ1-6; TRBD1 matches 7 bases. CDR3 size: 14 residues. Trimming took 5 bases from V and 14 from J; bases not matched to a gene: 12. Germline V lookup: CDR1 LGHDT, CDR2 YNNKEL (reference sequence). CDR3 sequence: CASSELGNRGTLHF. CDR3 bases: TGTGCCAGCAGCGAACTAGGAAACAGGGGCACCCTCCACTTT.

The V and J genes are TRBV24-1 and TRBJ2-3; tentative D call: TRBD1 (5 bases). Germline lookup yields CDR1 KGHDR and CDR2 SFDVKD. The CDR3 is made up of 15 amino acids. The V end was cut by 4 bases, the J end by 4 bases, with 14 bases between. CDR3 sequence (DNA): TGTGCCACCAGTGAATCCGGACAAGGCTCAGATACGCAGTATTTT. Translating it yields CATSESGQGSDTQYF.

The rearrangement joins TRBV6-1 to TRBJ2-7; 7 bases align to TRBD2. Germline V lookup: CDR1 MNHNS, CDR2 SASEGT. The CDR3 sequence is 19 residues long. V was clipped by 2 bases and J by 9 bases; unmatched bases: 25. This CDR3 reads CASSEKSAGPGTPSVRQYF. The CDR3 coding sequence is TGTGCCAGCAGTGAAAAGTCAGCGGGACCCGGGACCCCCTCGGTGCGGCAGTACTTC.

The chain couples TRBV5-1 to TRBJ2-7, with 7 bases that match TRBD1. This CDR3 contains 16 residues. Germline V gene lookup returns CDR1 SGHRS and CDR2 YFSETQ. The J segment lost 5 bases and the V segment lost 5 bases, leaving 16 bases of the junction unmatched. CDR3 DNA sequence: TGCGCCAGCAGACCAATGACCGGGACAGTCGCTCACGAGCAGTACTTC. It codes for CASRPMTGTVAHEQYF.

The rearrangement uses TRBV6-5 and TRBJ1-1; D may be TRBD1 (5 bases). The length of the CDR3 is 14 residues. Germline V CDR1 and CDR2: MNHEY, SVGAGI. V was clipped by 2 bases and J by 1 base, with 8 bases between them. In DNA form, the CDR3 reads TGTGCCAGCAGTTACCAGGGCCCGAACACTGAAGCTTTCTTT. Translated: CASSYQGPNTEAFF.

The chain couples TRBV5-4 to TRBJ2-5, with TRBD1 as a possible D gene (5 bases). CDR3 length: 15 amino acids. Germline V gene sequence: CDR1 SGHNT, CDR2 YYREEE (reference sequence). Trimming cost V 4 bases and J 5 bases, with 18 bases left between them. The CDR3 region is CASSPDYRFEETQYF. CDR3 DNA sequence: TGTGCCAGCAGCCCGGATTACAGGTTTGAGGAGACCCAGTACTTC.

This chain links TRBV2 with TRBJ2-7; 9 bases are shared with TRBD2. CDR3 length: 13 residues. With V trimmed by 4 bases and J by 4 bases, 2 bases remained unmatched. Germline V lookup: CDR1 SNHLY, CDR2 FYNNEI. Written as DNA, the CDR3 is TGTGCCAGCAGTGGCGGGGGGGTATACGAGCAGTACTTC. Protein: CASSGGGVYEQYF.

This sequence joins TRBV6-5 and TRBJ2-7, with TRBD1 matching over 9 bases. The ends lost 5 bases at V and 4 bases at J; junction bases unmatched: 6. Per the germline V gene, CDR1 is MNHEY and CDR2 is SVGAGI. The CDR3 has 14 amino acids. The CDR3 nucleotides are TGTGCCAGCAGTACCCGGACAGGGGCGTACGAGCAGTACTTC. Protein product: CASSTRTGAYEQYF.

This chain connects TRBV2 to TRBJ1-5, with TRBD1 identical over 11 bases. CDR3 size: 15 residues. The germline V gene encodes CDR1 SNHLY and CDR2 FYNNEI. V shed 6 bases and J 4 bases; nucleotides not matched to a gene: 5. CDR3 in DNA: TGTGCCAGCAGGCGGACAGGGGGCTTTAATCAGCCCCAGCATTTT. Translating it yields CASRRTGGFNQPQHF.

V and J are TRBV4-1 and TRBJ2-7; D is possibly TRBD1 (6 bases). The CDR3 consists of 13 residues. V was trimmed by 0 bases and J by 4 bases, leaving 7 bases between them. Germline V gene sequence: CDR1 MGHRA, CDR2 YSYEKL. CDR3 sequence: CASSQEGGYEQYF. The CDR3 DNA follows: TGCGCCAGCAGCCAAGAAGGGGGATACGAGCAGTACTTC.

The chain couples TRBV19 to TRBJ2-7, with 8 bases lining up with TRBD2. The length of the CDR3 is 14 residues. Germline V gene data show CDR1 as LNHDA and CDR2 as SQIVND (reference sequence). V trimming: 3 bases; J trimming: 7 bases; junction bases outside the gene matches: 8. This CDR3 is CASSMALLAGEQYF. In DNA, the CDR3 is TGTGCCAGTAGTATGGCTTTGCTAGCGGGTGAGCAGTACTTC.

The chain employs TRBV11-3 and TRBJ2-3; TRBD1 aligns across 7 bases. Trimming cost V 1 base and J 5 bases; bases outside gene matches: 0. CDR1 and CDR2 (germline): SGHNT, YENEEA. The CDR3 is made up of 13 amino acids. CDR3 nucleotides: TGTGCCAGCAGCTTAGGGACAGGAGATACGCAGTATTTT. Translation: CASSLGTGDTQYF. The complete variable domain, with remaining parts taken from reference TRBV11-3 and TRBJ2-3, reads EAGVVQSPRYKIIEKKQPVAFWCNPISGHNTLYWYLQNLGQGPELLIRYENEEAVDDSQLPKDRFSAERLKGVDSTLKIQPAELGDSAVYLCASSLGTGDTQYFGPGTRLTVL.

The rearrangement joins TRBV15 to TRBJ2-2, with 7 positions matching TRBD1. The CDR3 contains 17 residues. J was trimmed by 6 bases and V by 0 bases; bases with no gene match: 10. CDR1 and CDR2 (germline): LNHNV, YYDKDF (reference sequence). CDR3 in amino acids: CATSRDVGQRPAGELFF. CDR3 in DNA: TGTGCCACCAGCAGAGATGTGGGACAGCGTCCTGCCGGGGAGCTGTTTTTT.

The CDR3 region has the DNA TGTGCCAGCTCACCAAGTAGGCGGCGTGAAGCTTTCTTT. Translating it yields CASSPSRRREAFF. The V gene is TRBV18, the J gene TRBJ1-1; D is undetermined. CDR3 length: 13 amino acids. Germline CDR1 KGHSH, CDR2 LQKENI. The germline V and J ends were trimmed by 2 bases and 7 bases, with 11 bases remaining between them.

The chain has TRBV7-9 and TRBJ1-3; D might be TRBD1 (6 bases). This CDR3 is built from 14 residues. Trimming took 0 bases from V and 4 from J, leaving 7 bases between them. Germline assignment: CDR1 SEHNR and CDR2 FQNEAQ (reference sequence). The CDR3 nucleotides read TGTGCCAGCAGCTTAGCAGGGGGAGGAAACACCATATATTTT. This translates into CASSLAGGGNTIYF.

The gene calls are TRBV11-2 and TRBJ2-1; 9 bases match TRBD1. The germline gives CDR1 SGHAT, CDR2 FQNNGV. CDR3 size: 16 residues. Trimming removed 5 bases from V and 5 bases from J; junction bases left unmatched: 10. CDR3 sequence reads: CASSTYRGRQNNEQFF. CDR3 bases: TGTGCCAGCAGCACGTACAGGGGGCGGCAAAACAATGAGCAGTTCTTC.

The chain joins TRBV3-1 (or the pseudogene TRBV3-2) to TRBJ1-1; TRBD1 might be the D (6 bases). The CDR3 is 13 residues long. Germline CDR1 and CDR2: LGHDT and YNNKEL (reference sequence). Between the trimmed V and J ends, which lost 3 bases and 5 bases, there was a span of 10 bases. The CDR3 region has the DNA TGTGCCAGCAGCCACACAGGGCGAACTGAAGCTTTCTTT. This codes for CASSHTGRTEAFF.

The chain uses TRBV18 and TRBJ2-5; no firm D call. Germline values: CDR1 KGHSH, CDR2 LQKENI. Trimming left V 6 bases short and J 2 bases short, with 4 bases between. The CDR3 loop spans 11 amino acids. The CDR3 is CASSHQETQYF. CDR3 sequence (DNA): TGTGCCAGCTCCCATCAAGAGACCCAGTACTTC. The full variable domain, in which reference TRBV18 and TRBJ2-5 provide the parts outside the CDR3, is NAGVMQNPRHLVRRRGQEARLRCSPMKGHSHVYWYRQLPEEGLKFMVYLQKENIIDESGMPKERFSAEFPKEGPSILRIQQVVRGDSAAYFCASSHQETQYFGPGTRLLVL.

The CDR3 DNA reads as TGTGCCAGCTCCCCTAATCGGGGAAAATCTGGGGCCAACGTCCTGACTTTC. It codes for CASSPNRGKSGANVLTF. The chain uses TRBV18 and TRBJ2-6; D possibly corresponds to TRBD2 (5 bases). Trimming took off 6 bases at V and 1 base at J, with 16 bases between the two ends. Germline loops: CDR1 KGHSH, CDR2 LQKENI. The CDR3 has 17 amino acids.

This sequence joins TRBV13 and TRBJ2-3; D possibly corresponds to TRBD1 (5 bases). Between the trimmed V and J ends, which lost 4 bases and 0 bases, there was a span of 8 bases. Per the germline V gene, CDR1 is PRHDT and CDR2 is FYEKMQ (reference sequence). The CDR3 has 14 amino acids. CDR3 amino acids: CASSSRDSTDTQYF. CDR3 bases: TGTGCCAGCAGCTCCAGGGATAGCACAGATACGCAGTATTTT. The entire variable domain, with the rest obtained from reference TRBV13 and TRBJ2-3, is as follows: AAGVIQSPRHLIKEKRETATLKCYPIPRHDTVYWYQQGPGQDPQFLISFYEKMQSDKGSIPDRFSAQQFSDYHSELNMSSLELGDSALYFCASSSRDSTDTQYFGPGTRLTVL.